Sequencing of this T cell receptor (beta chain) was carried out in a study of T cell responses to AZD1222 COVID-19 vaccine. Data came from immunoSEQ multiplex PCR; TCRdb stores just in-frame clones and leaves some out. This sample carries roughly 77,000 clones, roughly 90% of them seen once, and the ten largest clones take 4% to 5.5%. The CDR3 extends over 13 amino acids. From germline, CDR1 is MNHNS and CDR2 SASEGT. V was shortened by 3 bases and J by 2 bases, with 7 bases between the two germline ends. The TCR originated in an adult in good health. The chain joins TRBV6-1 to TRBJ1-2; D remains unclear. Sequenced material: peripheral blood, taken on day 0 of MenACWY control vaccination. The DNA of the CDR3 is TGTGCCAGCAGTGATCGTAACAACTATGGCTACACCTTC. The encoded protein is CASSDRNNYGYTF.